This T cell receptor (beta chain) was found in a study of brain T cells in children with intractable seizures. General observations from the study: HCMV serostatus was not known, and viral specificity came from CDR3 similarity only. Clones missing pre-surgery may reflect undersampling of that blood sample.

CDR1 SGHNT and CDR2 YENEEA come from the germline V gene. The CDR3 contains 14 residues. The trim removed 5 bases at V and 3 bases at J, leaving 7 bases unmatched. A note on this clone: Antigen unknown.

This table comes from immunoSEQ multiplex PCR, and its TCRdb copy is limited to in-frame clones, with some not included. The sample holds 340,000 or so clones; over 90% are singletons and the top ten take around 6%. Specified time point: blood from clinic visit 5 months post-surgery; TSC patient then seizure free. The sequenced cases were selected for having the highest brain T cell transcript signatures. At least one anti-epileptic drug was given before surgery. This receptor was obtained from a boy younger than two with tuberous sclerosis and intractable seizures. Sequenced material: peripheral blood, taken approximately 5 months after surgery. V and J are TRBV11-3 and TRBJ2-7, with 7 positions matching TRBD2. The CDR3 loop is CASSKAGFNYEQYF. The DNA for the CDR3 is TGTGCCAGCAGCAAAGCGGGGTTCAACTACGAGCAGTACTTC.